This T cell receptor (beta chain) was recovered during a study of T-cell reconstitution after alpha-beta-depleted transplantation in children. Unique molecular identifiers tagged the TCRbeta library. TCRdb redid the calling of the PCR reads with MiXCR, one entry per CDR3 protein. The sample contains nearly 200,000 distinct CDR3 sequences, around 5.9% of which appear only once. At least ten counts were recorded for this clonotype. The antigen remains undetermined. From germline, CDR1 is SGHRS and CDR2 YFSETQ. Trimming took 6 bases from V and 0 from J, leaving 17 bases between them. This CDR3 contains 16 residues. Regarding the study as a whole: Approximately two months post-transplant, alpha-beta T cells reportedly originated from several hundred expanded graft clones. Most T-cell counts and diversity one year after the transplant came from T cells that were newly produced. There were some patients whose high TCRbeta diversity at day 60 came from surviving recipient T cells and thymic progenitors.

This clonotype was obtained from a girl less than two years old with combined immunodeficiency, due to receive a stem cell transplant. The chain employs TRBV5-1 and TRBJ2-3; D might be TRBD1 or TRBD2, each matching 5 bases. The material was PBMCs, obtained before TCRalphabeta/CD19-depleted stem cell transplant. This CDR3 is CASTPPGTSSTDTQYF. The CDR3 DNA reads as TGCGCCAGCACCCCGCCGGGGACCTCTAGCACAGATACGCAGTATTTT.